The present entry profiles one T cell receptor beta chain with its context. This clonotype was seen a handful of times. There is no known antigen for this receptor. Base qualities are missing; no much larger clone stands one base away. The germline V gene yields SGHDN for CDR1 and FVKESK for CDR2. Taken from cysteine to phenylalanine, the CDR3 has 16 residues. The only DNA kept is the CDR3, 48 bases in frame from the first base. Germline trimming: 5 bases from V, 4 bases from J; junction bases outside gene matches: 7. The data were obtained in a study of T cell repertoires in cytomegalovirus infection (dated by TCRdb to between 2019 and 2020). Context from the whole study: Recently identified HLA-C-restricted CMV epitopes, whose presentation resists viral immunomodulation, were targeted by peptide stimulations together with well-studied HLA-B-restricted epitopes. Because public TCR beta signatures pointed to carriage of CMV infection together with the matching HLA type, the HLA type of each donor mattered for the analysis.

Sequencing instrument: Illumina HiSeq 1500. TCRdb itself trimmed the public reads at Q25 with fastp, ran MiXCR and retained productive beta chains. Merged by CDR3 protein, the rows form single entries marked with the most common genes and DNA. The sample profile shows fewer than 850,000 distinct CDR3 sequences; approximately 32% of them were found once. The leading ten clones occupy about 12% of the sample. Paper-wide results and their limitations: Cumulative frequency of public TCR beta family members discriminated carriers of CMV infection plus the relevant HLA type in this cohort and an independent 352-donor cohort. The ex vivo response was dominated by HLA-C-restricted CMV-specific TCR beta clonotypes, which also provided the single most frequent clonotype in two of eight donors.

In the paper's terms, the treatment or condition label means: in vitro stimulation with specific CMV peptide epitopes to enrich CMV-specific T cells. The sequence links TRBV14 to TRBJ2-2; TRBD1 fits 10 bases in the junction. This sequence was found in a human donor in good health (CMV status not recorded). Some clones in this sample may be carry-over from other donors' samples. The material sequenced was cultured CD8+ T cells from PBMCs, taken from culture after CMV antigen stimulation. CDR3 protein: CASSLPGQGRTGELFF. Here is the DNA: TGTGCCAGCAGCTTACCGGGACAGGGGCGCACCGGGGAGCTGTTTTTT.